The 18 T cell receptor beta chains listed next were all sequenced from one sample in a study of identical twins. MiXCR, applied by TCRdb to the 5' RACE reads, yields one record per CDR3 protein. The sample shows 690,000 or so distinct CDR3 sequences, around 5.7% of them seen only once. Sequencing was done on a sample of naive T cells sorted from blood. These receptors were obtained from a man aged 18-30 years in good health.

This clonotype was observed many times. This chain uses TRBV20-1 with TRBJ1-1; the D gene is possibly TRBD1 (5 bases). Germline V lookup: CDR1 DFQATT, CDR2 SNEGSKA (reference sequence). The CDR3 has 13 amino acids. With 4 bases removed from V and 3 bases from J, the gap between germline ends came to 12 bases. CDR3 protein: CSANRGTDTEAFF. CDR3 DNA: TGCAGTGCTAACCGAGGGACCGACACTGAAGCTTTCTTT.

The rearrangement uses TRBV18 and TRBJ2-5; no firm D call. V shed 0 bases and J shed 4 bases, with 6 bases lying between them. Germline V gene lookup returns CDR1 KGHSH and CDR2 LQKENI. The CDR3 sequence is 13 residues long. The CDR3 DNA is TGTGCCAGCTCACCACCGGAAAGAGAGACCCAGTACTTC. The encoded protein is CASSPPERETQYF.

This clonotype was picked up many times. V gene TRBV5-4 combines with J gene TRBJ2-5; the match to TRBD2 covers 7 bases. After removal of 0 bases from V and 1 base from J, the junction contained 3 bases not matched to a gene. This CDR3 spans 15 amino acids. Germline V gene sequence: CDR1 SGHNT, CDR2 YYREEE (reference sequence). Here the CDR3 DNA reads TGTGCCAGCAGCTTGGAGGCGGGAGCCCAAGAGACCCAGTACTTC. Protein: CASSLEAGAQETQYF.

This clonotype came up a few times. The chain couples TRBV7-9 to TRBJ1-6, with TRBD1 matching over 7 bases. The CDR3 is made up of 15 amino acids. Germline values: CDR1 SEHNR, CDR2 FQNEAQ (reference sequence). The junction had 11 bases not matched to a gene; V was cut back by 5 bases and J by 10 bases. The DNA for the CDR3 is TGTGCCAGCAGCCCGCAAGGGACAGTCTCCTCACCCCTCCACTTT. Translated, it gives CASSPQGTVSSPLHF.

This clonotype was observed a few times. This chain connects TRBV28 to TRBJ2-5; 11 bases map to TRBD1. The CDR3 length is 17 residues. Germline CDR1 and CDR2: MDHEN and SYDVKM. V shed 5 bases and J 4 bases; nucleotides not matched to a gene: 12. CDR3 DNA sequence: TGTGCCAGCAGTCCGACGGACAGGGGGCCAGCTCCAGAGACCCAGTACTTC. Its translation is CASSPTDRGPAPETQYF.

This clonotype has only a few counts. The genes are TRBV5-1 and TRBJ2-1; D is possibly TRBD1 (5 bases). The CDR3 length is 14 residues. Trimming left V 4 bases short and J 5 bases short, with 13 bases between. From germline, CDR1 is SGHRS and CDR2 YFSETQ. The CDR3 protein is CASSPYTGNNEQFF. CDR3 DNA sequence: TGCGCCAGCAGCCCTTACACAGGAAACAATGAGCAGTTCTTC.

This clonotype was counted many times. This sequence joins TRBV20-1 and TRBJ2-1, with D unclear. CDR3 length: 16 amino acids. Trimming stripped 0 bases from V and 8 bases from J, with 20 bases between. Germline V gene data show CDR1 as DFQATT and CDR2 as SNEGSKA (reference sequence). This CDR3 reads CSARDQVVSSFDEQFF. In DNA form, the CDR3 reads TGCAGTGCTAGAGATCAGGTAGTTAGTTCATTCGATGAGCAGTTCTTC.

This clonotype was detected a few times. The chain couples TRBV12-3 or TRBV12-4 to TRBJ1-6; 8 nucleotides agree with TRBD1. The V segment lost 2 bases and the J segment 6 bases; nucleotides outside the gene matches: 9. The length of the CDR3 is 17 residues. The CDR3 loop reads CASSLHVRTGLNSPLHF. DNA of the CDR3: TGTGCCAGCAGTTTACACGTTCGGACAGGGCTTAATTCACCCCTCCACTTT.

In its sample, this clonotype was seen a few times. V usage is TRBV15 and J usage is TRBJ2-1, with unresolved D. The CDR3 length is 15 residues. V lost 0 bases to trimming and J lost 4 bases, with 10 bases between them. CDR1 is LNHNV, CDR2 YYDKDF, per germline (reference sequence). CDR3 DNA: TGTGCCACCAGCAGAGATAATTTGCGATACAATGAGCAGTTCTTC. Translating gives CATSRDNLRYNEQFF.

The J gene is TRBJ2-3, the V gene TRBV7-8; 14 bases agree with TRBD2. Germline V gives CDR1 SGHVS, CDR2 FQNEAQ. The CDR3 is 17 residues long. Germline trimming cut 0 bases from V and 8 bases from J; bases unmatched to any gene: 7. CDR3 in amino acids: CASSLARTSGRLRTQYF. The CDR3 DNA reads TGTGCCAGCAGCTTAGCAAGGACTAGCGGGAGGTTGCGTACGCAGTATTTT.

This clonotype was seen ten or more times. At one end, the junction sequence differs from germline, possibly due to a read error. V usage is TRBV10-3 and J usage is TRBJ1-1; D is unclear. Germline V gene lookup returns CDR1 ENHRY and CDR2 SYGVKD. The CDR3 contains 11 residues. CDR3: CAIGQNTEAFF. The CDR3 DNA reads as TGTGCCATCGGGCAGAACACTGAAGCCTTCTTT.

There are many counts of this clonotype. This sequence joins TRBV5-1 and TRBJ2-1; 12 nucleotides align to TRBD1. The ends lost 0 bases at V and 7 bases at J; junction bases unmatched: 5. The CDR3 spans 16 residues. Germline CDR1 is SGHRS and CDR2 is YFSETQ. As DNA, the CDR3 is TGCGCCAGCAGCTTGGCCGGGACAGGGGGCCGGAATGAGCAGTTCTTC. Residues: CASSLAGTGGRNEQFF.

This clonotype was detected ten times or more. This chain uses TRBV11-1 with TRBJ1-5; 10 positions match TRBD1. The V and J ends lost 1 base and 2 bases, in that order; junction bases with no gene match: 8. Germline V gene data show CDR1 as SGHAT and CDR2 as FQDESV (reference sequence). The CDR3 extends over 18 amino acids. In DNA form, the CDR3 reads TGTGCCAGCAGCTTAGGACAGGGGGCGCGGATGGGCAATCAGCCCCAGCATTTT. Its protein is CASSLGQGARMGNQPQHF.

This clonotype has ten or more counts. V and J are TRBV12-3 or TRBV12-4 and TRBJ2-2; 7 bases align to TRBD1. Unmatched junction bases numbered 4, after V lost 6 bases and J lost 3 bases. The CDR3 totals 14 residues. In DNA, the CDR3 is TGTGCCAGCAGCCCGACAGGGTACACCGGGGAGCTGTTTTTT. Translating it yields CASSPTGYTGELFF.

In its sample, this clonotype was seen a few times. J is TRBJ1-1 and V is TRBV4-1, with 7 bases aligning to TRBD1. V shed 1 base and J 11 bases; nucleotides not matched to a gene: 13. The germline V gene has CDR1 MGHRA and CDR2 YSYEKL. The CDR3 has 15 amino acids. The CDR3 protein is CASSQGAGGRRWAFF. Written as DNA, the CDR3 is TGCGCCAGCAGCCAAGGTGCAGGGGGAAGACGGTGGGCTTTCTTT.

The table lists this clonotype with a few counts. The chain carries TRBV12-3 or TRBV12-4 and TRBJ1-2; tentative D call: TRBD1 (5 bases). The CDR3 consists of 14 residues. Trimming took 3 bases from V and 0 from J, leaving 8 bases between them. CDR3 in DNA: TGTGCCAGCAGTTTGAGGACAACTAACTATGGCTACACCTTC. It yields the protein CASSLRTTNYGYTF.

A few counts support this clonotype. The chain recombines TRBV11-1 with TRBJ2-3; 10 positions agree with TRBD2. CDR3 length: 20 amino acids. The V gene end was trimmed by 3 bases and the J gene end by 4 bases; junction bases not matched to a gene: 19. The V gene's germline CDR1 is SGHAT and CDR2 FQDESV (reference sequence). The CDR3 DNA follows: TGTGCCAGCAGCTTGCAGCCCAGCGGGAGGGCCGGGATAAGGGCAGATACGCAGTATTTT. Translating it yields CASSLQPSGRAGIRADTQYF. Full variable domain (outside the CDR3, taken from reference TRBV11-1 and TRBJ2-3): EAEVAQSPRYKITEKSQAVAFWCDPISGHATLYWYRQILGQGPELLVQFQDESVVDDSQLPKDRFSAERLKGVDSTLKIQPAELGDSAMYLCASSLQPSGRAGIRADTQYFGPGTRLTVL.

The rearrangement uses TRBV6-1 and TRBJ1-2; D remains ambiguous. The CDR3 totals 13 residues. Trimming left V 8 bases short and J 6 bases short, with 16 bases between. Germline V gene sequence: CDR1 MNHNS, CDR2 SASEGT. CDR3 sequence: CASSRTERHGYTF. DNA for the CDR3: TGTGCCAGCTCCCGGACGGAACGGCATGGCTACACCTTC.